This T cell receptor beta chain was found in a study of blood T cell repertoires in COVID-19. At the level of the study: Specimens from acute and convalescent COVID-19 originated in the United States, Italy and Spain. In each case, the material was cDNA or gDNA derived from T cells, B-cell-depleted T cells, or PBMCs.

Original processing methods: Amplifying reference gene primers gave estimates of nucleated cell counts. Here immunoSEQ multiplex PCR was the method, and the copy in TCRdb shows in-frame clones only, minus some. V and J calls and clone size are as listed in that table; D and trimming were resolved from the DNA. The sample yields fewer than 500,000 clones, around 89% seen once. V gave up 7 bases and J gave up 6 bases, with 10 bases separating them. The CDR3 consists of 12 residues. Germline V CDR1 and CDR2: LNHDA, SQIVND (reference sequence). Sequenced sample: peripheral blood. This clonotype originated in a woman in her twenties or thirties with acute or convalescent COVID-19. The V and J genes are TRBV19 and TRBJ2-1, with a tentative D call TRBD1 (6 bases). DNA for the CDR3: TGTGCCAGTATGGGACAAACCAATGAGCAGTTCTTC. It codes for CASMGQTNEQFF. The full variable domain, with the rest looked up from reference TRBV19 and TRBJ2-1, is DGGITQSPKYLFRKEGQNVTLSCEQNLNHDAMYWYRQDPGQGLRLIYYSQIVNDFQKGDIAEGYSVSREKKESFPLTVTSAQKNPTAFYLCASMGQTNEQFFGPGTRLTVL.